A single sample is the source of the 20 T cell receptor beta chains below, sequenced in a study of Ad26.COV2.S vaccination and SARS-CoV-2 variants. The sample's treatment: around 19 received Ad26.COV2.S at low or high dose, single or two shots; about 5 received placebo; per-sample allocation not given. Vaccine and placebo recipients were sampled on day 63 after the first injection. The repertoire was sequenced with immunoSEQ multiplex PCR; TCRdb's copy has only in-frame clones and lacks some. Altogether about 440,000 clones are present, around 90% being singletons, with the ten largest covering approximately 4.5%. The input for sequencing was peripheral blood, taken in a trial of Ad26.COV2.S vaccine versus placebo. Receptors originate from a person aged 18-65 years who received the Ad26.COV2.S COVID-19 vaccine or a placebo.

The rearrangement joins TRBV2 to TRBJ2-1, with TRBD1 matching 7 bases. Germline V lookup: CDR1 SNHLY, CDR2 FYNNEI. J lost 1 base, V lost 6 bases, and 12 bases had no gene match. The CDR3 loop spans 17 amino acids. The CDR3 DNA follows: TGTGCCAGCAGAGGGGGCCTTGGGGCGATATCCTACAATGAGCAGTTCTTC. As protein: CASRGGLGAISYNEQFF.

V and J are TRBV2 and TRBJ1-5; D is ambiguous. The V end lost 4 bases, the J end lost 5 bases, and 9 bases lay between the germline ends. The length of the CDR3 is 13 residues. CDR1 and CDR2 (germline): SNHLY, FYNNEI. DNA of the CDR3: TGTGCCAGCAGTGGGCCAGCCGATCAGCCCCAGCATTTT. Translating gives CASSGPADQPQHF. Combining the CDR3 with reference TRBV2 and TRBJ1-5 gives the whole variable domain EPEVTQTPSHQVTQMGQEVILRCVPISNHLYFYWYRQILGQKVEFLVSFYNNEISEKSEIFDDQFSVERPDGSNFTLKIRSTKLEDSAMYFCASSGPADQPQHFGDGTRLSIL.

Points on this clone: The junction departs from the called germline gene at one end, perhaps through a read error. The chain combines TRBV4-3 with TRBJ2-1; D ambiguous. The germline V gene encodes CDR1 LGHNA and CDR2 YSLEER. The CDR3 runs to 15 residues. Here the CDR3 DNA reads TGCACCAGCAGCCAAGATGGGTTCCGTTCGTATGAGCAGTTCTTC. This gives the protein CTSSQDGFRSYEQFF.

The table lists this clone with a count of one. This chain connects TRBV18 to TRBJ2-7; 12 bases are shared with TRBD2. Per the germline V gene, CDR1 is KGHSH and CDR2 is LQKENI. This CDR3 spans 14 amino acids. V trimming: 3 bases; J trimming: 5 bases; junction bases outside the gene matches: 2. The CDR3 is CASSPTSGSNEQYF. Written as DNA, the CDR3 is TGTGCCAGCTCACCGACTAGCGGGAGTAACGAGCAGTACTTC.

This sequence joins TRBV20-1 and TRBJ2-7, with 8 bases aligning to TRBD2. V lost 3 bases, J lost 2 bases, and 9 bases stayed unmatched. Germline V gene sequence: CDR1 DFQATT, CDR2 SNEGSKA (reference sequence). The CDR3 contains 15 residues. The CDR3 region is CSASVPGLGTYEQYF. DNA for the CDR3: TGCAGTGCTAGTGTCCCGGGACTAGGGACCTACGAGCAGTACTTC.

This clone was recorded only once. This chain uses TRBV28 with TRBJ2-1; D possibly corresponds to TRBD2 (7 bases). From germline, CDR1 is MDHEN and CDR2 SYDVKM. This CDR3 comprises 17 residues. The V end lost 2 bases, the J end lost 2 bases, and 16 bases lay between the germline ends. CDR3 region: CASSLGGAAGPYNEQFF. The CDR3 DNA reads TGTGCCAGCAGTTTAGGGGGGGCAGCGGGACCCTACAATGAGCAGTTCTTC.

The J gene is TRBJ1-2, the V gene TRBV30; 7 bases line up with TRBD1. The CDR3 totals 12 residues. The ends lost 3 bases at V and 5 bases at J; junction bases unmatched: 3. The germline V gene has CDR1 GTSNPN and CDR2 SVGIG (reference sequence). CDR3 nucleotide sequence: TGTGCCTGGAGAGACAGGGTGTATGGCTACACCTTC. Protein: CAWRDRVYGYTF.

This clone was recorded once. This sequence joins TRBV5-6 and TRBJ2-4, with D perhaps assigned TRBD1 or TRBD2 (6 bases each). This CDR3 is 16 amino acids long. Germline values: CDR1 SGHDT, CDR2 YYEEEE. Trimming shortened V by 4 bases and J by 0 bases, and 14 bases separated the two germline ends. CDR3 bases: TGTGCCAGCAGCCCGGAGGGGGGTATAGCCAAAAACATTCAGTACTTC. Amino acid sequence: CASSPEGGIAKNIQYF.

DNA of the CDR3: TGTGCCAGCAGCCTAACGACCCGGGAGACCCAGTACTTC. Amino acid sequence: CASSLTTRETQYF. The rearrangement uses TRBV7-9 and TRBJ2-5; the D is unclear. Germline-derived CDR1 and CDR2 are SEHNR and FQNEAQ (reference sequence). The CDR3 consists of 13 residues. V was clipped by 5 bases and J by 5 bases, with 12 bases between them.

The chain combines TRBV25-1 with TRBJ2-3, with 7 bases that match TRBD1. Germline CDR1 reads MGHDK; CDR2 reads SYGVNS. This CDR3 contains 17 residues. With V trimmed by 1 base and J by 0 bases, 7 bases remained unmatched. CDR3 protein: CASSEFRTGASTDTQYF. CDR3 coding DNA: TGTGCCAGCAGTGAATTTCGGACAGGAGCTAGCACAGATACGCAGTATTTT.

The V gene is TRBV6-5, the J gene TRBJ2-5, with D perhaps matching TRBD2 (7 bases). CDR3 length: 12 residues. V was shortened by 8 bases and J by 3 bases, with 10 bases between the two germline ends. Germline CDR1 reads MNHEY; CDR2 reads SVGAGI. The chain's CDR3 is CASEGGEETQYF. The CDR3 nucleotides read TGTGCCAGCGAAGGGGGGGAAGAGACCCAGTACTTC.

This clone was detected only a few times. The V gene is TRBV4-3, the J gene TRBJ2-1, with 8 nucleotides matching TRBD1. Germline trimming cut 4 bases from V and 2 bases from J; bases unmatched to any gene: 4. Looked up from germline, CDR1 is LGHNA and CDR2 is YSLEER. The CDR3 totals 15 residues. The CDR3 spells CASSLSGGPYNEQFF. The DNA for the CDR3 is TGCGCCAGCAGCCTATCAGGGGGCCCCTACAATGAGCAGTTCTTC.

This clone was counted only a few times. The V call is TRBV5-1, the J call TRBJ1-3; D unresolved. There are 12 residues in the CDR3. The germline V gene encodes CDR1 SGHRS and CDR2 YFSETQ. V was cut by 5 bases and J by 4 bases, with 7 bases left in between. The CDR3, as DNA: TGCGCCAGCAGGACGGACGGAAACACCATATATTTT. This encodes CASRTDGNTIYF.

This clone is a singleton in its sample. The gene calls are TRBV4-1 and TRBJ2-2; 16 bases fit TRBD2. CDR1 is MGHRA, CDR2 YSYEKL, per germline. The CDR3 length is 19 residues. J gave up 5 bases and V 4 bases, and 10 bases lay outside the gene matches. CDR3 sequence reads: CASSRTGTSGRAHTGELFF. Written as DNA, the CDR3 is TGCGCCAGCAGCCGGACCGGGACTAGCGGGAGGGCCCATACCGGGGAGCTGTTTTTT.

The chain combines TRBV27 with TRBJ2-5, with 7 bases fitting TRBD1. The CDR3 sequence is 14 residues long. Germline V gene data show CDR1 as MNHEY and CDR2 as SMNVEV (reference sequence). V dropped 5 bases and J dropped 5; count of bases not matched to a gene: 8. CDR3 sequence reads: CASSTRTGGETQYF. The CDR3 DNA sequence: TGTGCCAGCAGTACCCGGACAGGCGGTGAGACCCAGTACTTC.

The CDR3 sequence: CASSPSGRGAGGQPQHF. CDR3 nucleotide sequence: TGTGCCAGCAGCCCATCCGGTAGGGGGGCTGGAGGTCAGCCCCAGCATTTT. The rearrangement joins TRBV4-2 to TRBJ1-5, with a tentative D call TRBD1 (6 bases). There are 17 residues in the CDR3. V was shortened by 4 bases and J by 6 bases, with 22 bases between the two germline ends. CDR1 LGHNA and CDR2 YNFKEQ come from the germline V gene.

This chain uses TRBV21-1 with TRBJ2-1; the DNA was not used to check the table's D call, TRBD2. TRBV21-1 is termed a pseudogene. The CDR3 is 16 residues long. The CDR3 loop reads CASSNSSGREDNEQFF. Written as DNA, the CDR3 is TGTGCCAGCAGCAACTCTAGCGGGAGGGAGGACAATGAGCAGTTCTTC.

Only a few counts were recorded for this clone. V gene TRBV9 combines with J gene TRBJ1-6; 9 nucleotides line up with TRBD1. The CDR3 loop spans 17 amino acids. V lost 3 bases to trimming and J lost 6 bases; unmatched junction nucleotides: 10. Looked up from germline, CDR1 is SGDLS and CDR2 is YYNGEE. The CDR3 sequence: CASSGTPGQGLNSPLHF. In DNA, the CDR3 is TGTGCCAGCAGCGGAACTCCGGGACAGGGCCTTAATTCACCCCTCCACTTT.

This clone was observed once. V gene TRBV6-5 combines with J gene TRBJ2-5, with no clear D. Germline V gene lookup returns CDR1 MNHEY and CDR2 SVGAGI. This CDR3 spans 16 amino acids. V was trimmed by 0 bases and J by 0 bases, leaving 11 bases between them. The CDR3 nucleotides are TGTGCCAGCAGTTACTCTGCCAGGCCGTACCAAGAGACCCAGTACTTC. It translates to CASSYSARPYQETQYF.

This rearrangement joins TRBV5-1 to TRBJ2-5, with 8 bases lining up with TRBD1. V lost 0 bases, J lost 4 bases, and 5 bases stayed unmatched. This CDR3 has 15 amino acids. Germline V gives CDR1 SGHRS, CDR2 YFSETQ. CDR3 nucleotides: TGCGCCAGCAGCTTGGGGACAGGGACGGGAGAGACCCAGTACTTC. Translated, it gives CASSLGTGTGETQYF. Drawing the rest from reference TRBV5-1 and TRBJ2-5, the complete variable domain is KAGVTQTPRYLIKTRGQQVTLSCSPISGHRSVSWYQQTPGQGLQFLFEYFSETQRNKGNFPGRFSGRQFSNSRSEMNVSTLELGDSALYLCASSLGTGTGETQYFGPGTRLLVL.